The 14 T cell receptor beta chains in this list originate from one sample, sequenced in a study of blood T cells in healthy people across ages. The use of a sample-barcoded 5' primer and a J-beta primer mix characterized a second PCR of about 6 to 11 cycles. TCRdb redid the calling of the 5' RACE reads with MiXCR, one entry per CDR3 protein. The sample comprises 1,500,000 or so distinct CDR3 sequences, approximately 42% of which are singletons, and more than 4% rests with the top ten. The sample was blood. All receptors come from a young woman in good health.

This clonotype has a count of ten or more. V is TRBV27 and J is TRBJ2-7; perhaps TRBD2 as D (6 bases). The germline V gene encodes CDR1 MNHEY and CDR2 SMNVEV (reference sequence). V was pared by 2 bases and J by 1 base, with 6 bases between. The CDR3 has 13 residues. The CDR3 loop is CASSLSGSYEQYF. CDR3 coding DNA: TGTGCCAGCAGTTTAAGCGGGTCCTACGAGCAGTACTTC.

The CDR3 loop reads CASSQDFEGPPLYF. CDR3 DNA: TGTGCCAGCAGCCAAGACTTCGAGGGACCTCCGCTGTACTTC. The chain recombines TRBV3-1 with TRBJ2-4; possibly TRBD1 or TRBD2 for D (5 bases each). Germline CDR1 reads LGHDT; CDR2 reads YNNKEL (reference sequence). Deletions cut 0 bases from V and 15 bases from J, with 18 bases between. The CDR3 sequence is 14 residues long.

The sample holds a few counts of this clonotype. The chain uses TRBV2 and TRBJ2-3, with TRBD1 identical over 9 bases. CDR1 is SNHLY, CDR2 FYNNEI, per germline. There are 15 residues in the CDR3. J lost 6 bases, V lost 6 bases, and 10 bases had no gene match. The CDR3 region is CASSQGQGEADTQYF. For the CDR3, the DNA is TGTGCCAGCAGCCAGGGACAGGGTGAGGCGGATACGCAGTATTTT.

This clonotype has more than one count but fewer than ten. The rearrangement links TRBV7-9 to TRBJ2-7; D may be TRBD2 (5 bases). Germline V gives CDR1 SEHNR, CDR2 FQNEAQ (reference sequence). The CDR3 totals 16 residues. V shed 5 bases and J shed 3 bases, with 20 bases lying between them. The CDR3 bases are TGTGCCAGCAGCATGGTCCTCGGACGAGGGAGCTACGAGCAGTACTTC. Its translation is CASSMVLGRGSYEQYF.

The chain joins TRBV6-6 to TRBJ2-3; 12 nucleotides match TRBD2. The CDR3 loop spans 17 amino acids. Trimming at V came to 5 bases and at J to 3 bases, leaving 9 bases not matched to a gene. The V gene's germline CDR1 is MNHNY and CDR2 SVGAGI (reference sequence). CDR3 region: CASSQHRTSGATDTQYF. The CDR3 DNA follows: TGTGCCAGCAGTCAACACCGGACTAGCGGGGCTACAGATACGCAGTATTTT.

Note on this clonotype: The junction departs from the called germline gene at one end, perhaps through a read error. The chain uses TRBV7-7 and TRBJ2-1, with D possibly being TRBD2 (5 bases). Germline CDR1 reads SSHAT; CDR2 reads FNYEAQ (reference sequence). The CDR3 totals 14 residues. Here the CDR3 DNA reads TGTGCTGGCAGCAAGATGGGAGATTACAATGGGCAGTTCTTC. Translating gives CAGSKMGDYNGQFF.

This clonotype was counted between two and nine times. V and J are TRBV29-1 and TRBJ1-2, with TRBD1 as a possible D gene (6 bases). The germline V gene has CDR1 SQVTM and CDR2 ANQGSEA. Trimming stripped 4 bases from V and 7 bases from J, with 13 bases between. The CDR3 runs to 12 residues. The CDR3 DNA follows: TGCAGCGTTGTGGGGGGCGAAGGTGGCTACACCTTC. It encodes CSVVGGEGGYTF.

The CDR3 nucleotides read TGTGCCACCAGTGATTCTCGAAGTCATGAGCAGTTCTTC. Residues: CATSDSRSHEQFF. The V gene is TRBV24-1, the J gene TRBJ2-1; D is uncertain. Germline V gene data show CDR1 as KGHDR and CDR2 as SFDVKD. With 2 bases removed from V and 8 bases from J, the gap between germline ends came to 9 bases. The CDR3 contains 13 residues.

The chain uses TRBV20-1 and TRBJ1-2; D is unclear. There are 13 residues in the CDR3. Between the trimmed V and J ends, which lost 1 base and 8 bases, there was a span of 14 bases. Germline assignment: CDR1 DFQATT and CDR2 SNEGSKA (reference sequence). CDR3 sequence: CSARVAGIEGYTF. The CDR3 nucleotides read TGCAGTGCTAGAGTGGCTGGAATTGAGGGCTACACCTTC.

The genes are TRBV4-1 and TRBJ1-4; 8 nucleotides align to TRBD1. CDR3 size: 16 residues. The V gene's germline CDR1 is MGHRA and CDR2 YSYEKL. Trimming cost V 0 bases and J 2 bases; bases outside gene matches: 2. Here the CDR3 DNA reads TGCGCCAGCAGCCAAGAACAGGGGGTGACTAATGAAAAACTGTTTTTT. The encoded protein is CASSQEQGVTNEKLFF.

The table lists this clonotype with a few counts. The chain recombines TRBV7-2 with TRBJ1-4; D gene uncertain. The CDR3 length is 15 residues. CDR1 is SGHTA and CDR2 is FQGNSA in the germline V gene. The V end was cut by 4 bases, the J end by 1 base, with 10 bases between. The CDR3 region has the DNA TGTGCCAGCAGCTCACCCGCCAGAACTAATGAAAAACTGTTTTTT. Translating it yields CASSSPARTNEKLFF.

This clonotype was seen many times. This sequence joins TRBV12-3 or TRBV12-4 and TRBJ1-2, with 7 bases matching TRBD1. Trimming cost V 5 bases and J 3 bases; bases outside gene matches: 3. The CDR3 covers 13 residues. The CDR3 DNA sequence: TGTGCCAGCAGTCTGACAGGGTACTATGGCTACACCTTC. Its translation: CASSLTGYYGYTF.

J is TRBJ2-1 and V is TRBV15; D is possibly TRBD1 (5 bases). V was clipped by 3 bases and J by 6 bases, with 15 bases between them. The CDR3 spans 15 residues. Per germline, CDR1 LNHNV and CDR2 YYDKDF (reference sequence). In DNA, the CDR3 is TGTGCCACCAGCAGTGGGGCTCGATATGGCAATGAGCAGTTCTTC. Amino acids: CATSSGARYGNEQFF. Complete variable domain (other parts from reference TRBV15 and TRBJ2-1): DAMVIQNPRYQVTQFGKPVTLSCSQTLNHNVMYWYQQKSSQAPKLLFHYYDKDFNNEADTPDNFQSRRPNTSFCFLDIRSPGLGDTAMYLCATSSGARYGNEQFFGPGTRLTVL.

The chain carries TRBV12-3 or TRBV12-4 and TRBJ2-7, with D perhaps TRBD1 or TRBD2 (6 bases each). TRBJ2-5 explains the end of the DNA better; the J call may be wrong. The CDR3 length is 16 residues. CDR3 region: CASSPIVGGLFRTQYF. CDR3 nucleotide sequence: TGTGCCAGCAGTCCTATTGTCGGGGGCCTTTTTCGGACCCAGTACTTC.